This TCR beta chain came from a study of blood T cell repertoires in COVID-19. In the original analysis: Nucleated cell number was recorded as an estimate derived from reference gene primer amplification. Assay: immunoSEQ multiplex PCR; the TCRdb copy retains only in-frame clones and omits some. The DNA was the basis for D and trimming; V, J and clone size are from that table. Here the sample spans some 300,000 clones, 89% being singletons. Germline trimming cut 6 bases from V and 0 bases from J; bases unmatched to any gene: 10. CDR1 and CDR2 (germline): LNHDA, SQIVND (reference sequence). The CDR3 extends over 17 amino acids.

The sequencing sample was made of PBMCs or T cells enriched from blood (not recorded which). The chain combines TRBV19 with TRBJ2-3, with TRBD2 matching over 9 bases. The TCR was taken from a woman aged 50 to 60 who had been exposed to COVID-19. CDR3 region: CASRPPGLAASTDTQYF. CDR3 nucleotide sequence: TGTGCCAGTAGGCCACCGGGACTAGCCGCCAGCACAGATACGCAGTATTTT. The variable domain in full, with the rest retrieved from reference TRBV19 and TRBJ2-3, is DGGITQSPKYLFRKEGQNVTLSCEQNLNHDAMYWYRQDPGQGLRLIYYSQIVNDFQKGDIAEGYSVSREKKESFPLTVTSAQKNPTAFYLCASRPPGLAASTDTQYFGPGTRLTVL.